The entry below describes one TCR beta chain. Its antigen is not identified. This CDR3 spans 15 amino acids. After removal of 1 base from V and 4 bases from J, the junction contained 3 bases not matched to a gene. CDR1 and CDR2 from the germline V gene are SGHVS and FNYEAQ. This record belongs to a study of naive and memory T cell subsets. An equimolar mix of two oligonucleotides served as the beta constant-region primer for TRBC1 and TRBC2. The ligated cDNA underwent four PCR rounds using SP2 and nested alpha and beta constant-region primers. TCRdb itself ran the UMI-ligation and nested PCR reads through MiXCR, one entry per CDR3 protein. This sample has roughly 80,000 distinct CDR3 sequences, with roughly 9.2% found just once. Study observations and caveats: No ground truth validated the naive and memory repertoire findings. TCR counts from RNA may reflect activation-linked expression changes.

This receptor was taken from a human donor in good health. The genes are TRBV7-6 and TRBJ2-3, with 9 bases lining up with TRBD2. The sequenced sample consisted of naive CD8+ T cells from blood. CDR3 residues: CASSLEAGGPDTQYF. As DNA, the CDR3 is TGTGCCAGCAGCTTAGAGGCGGGAGGGCCAGATACGCAGTATTTT. Looking up the rest from reference TRBV7-6 and TRBJ2-3 gives the full variable domain: GAGVSQSPRYKVTKRGQDVALRCDPISGHVSLYWYRQALGQGPEFLTYFNYEAQQDKSGLPNDRFSAERPEGSISTLTIQRTEQRDSAMYRCASSLEAGGPDTQYFGPGTRLTVL.